These 24 T cell receptor beta chains were sequenced from one sample in a study of pediatric ulcerative colitis. Produced via immunoSEQ multiplex PCR; TCRdb's table is partial and in-frame only. The sample has 30,000 to 40,000 clones, 80% to 85% seen once. One to two pinch biopsies were taken from the rectum during colonoscopy. The source material was gut tissue. The receptors here all came from a boy aged 10-17 years with mild ulcerative colitis.

V gene TRBV4-1 combines with J gene TRBJ1-1; D unresolved. Deletions cut 0 bases from V and 0 bases from J, with 14 bases between. The CDR3 loop spans 17 amino acids. Germline V lookup: CDR1 MGHRA, CDR2 YSYEKL. CDR3 in DNA: TGCGCCAGCAGCCAAGATGCTTTAAATGCCGTGAACACTGAAGCTTTCTTT. As protein: CASSQDALNAVNTEAFF.

The chain recombines TRBV7-9 with TRBJ1-1; no reliable D call. Looked up from germline, CDR1 is SEHNR and CDR2 is FQNEAQ (reference sequence). The V end lost 5 bases, the J end lost 1 base, and 11 bases lay between the germline ends. The CDR3 consists of 14 residues. CDR3 sequence: CASSRVQTNTEAFF. CDR3 in DNA: TGTGCCAGCAGCAGAGTTCAAACGAACACTGAAGCTTTCTTT.

In this sample, this clone turned up a few times. V usage is TRBV27 and J usage is TRBJ2-7; tentatively, D is TRBD1 (5 bases). V was shortened by 4 bases and J by 0 bases, with 10 bases between the two germline ends. CDR1 and CDR2 from the germline V gene are MNHEY and SMNVEV (reference sequence). The CDR3 consists of 14 residues. The CDR3 DNA sequence: TGTGCCAGCAGTTCTCAGGGCCTCTCCTACGAGCAGTACTTC. Residues: CASSSQGLSYEQYF.

A word on this clone: Other DNA variants within this sample encode the same CDR3. This rearrangement joins TRBV7-9 to TRBJ1-1; D gene ambiguous. V lost 1 base and J 4 bases, leaving 7 bases between the germline ends. The CDR3 runs 13 residues. Germline lookup yields CDR1 SEHNR and CDR2 FQNEAQ (reference sequence). CDR3 sequence: CASSLGGGTEAFF. DNA for the CDR3: TGTGCCAGCAGCTTAGGGGGTGGCACTGAAGCTTTCTTT.

The J gene is TRBJ2-5, the V gene TRBV5-1, with 8 positions matching TRBD1. Germline CDR1 is SGHRS and CDR2 is YFSETQ. The CDR3 has 17 amino acids. Unmatched junction bases numbered 16, after V lost 4 bases and J lost 5 bases. This chain's CDR3 is CASSPEGFGRGPETQYF. The CDR3 DNA reads as TGCGCCAGCAGCCCGGAAGGGTTCGGCAGGGGGCCCGAGACCCAGTACTTC.

This chain connects TRBV5-1 to TRBJ1-6, with D perhaps matching TRBD1 (6 bases). With 4 bases removed from V and 7 bases from J, the gap between germline ends came to 15 bases. This CDR3 is 15 amino acids long. The V gene's germline CDR1 is SGHRS and CDR2 YFSETQ. CDR3 sequence (DNA): TGCGCCAGCAGCAGGGGGGATCAGGGGAATTCACCCCTCCACTTT. This translates into CASSRGDQGNSPLHF. The full variable domain, its missing parts supplied by reference TRBV5-1 and TRBJ1-6, is KAGVTQTPRYLIKTRGQQVTLSCSPISGHRSVSWYQQTPGQGLQFLFEYFSETQRNKGNFPGRFSGRQFSNSRSEMNVSTLELGDSALYLCASSRGDQGNSPLHFGNGTRLTVT.

This chain links TRBV7-3 with TRBJ2-1; D ambiguous. The CDR3 sequence is 14 residues long. The germline gives CDR1 SGHTA, CDR2 FQGTGA. Trimming shortened V by 5 bases and J by 4 bases, and 12 bases separated the two germline ends. The CDR3 sequence is CASSPLGEYNEQFF. CDR3 coding DNA: TGTGCCAGCAGCCCCTTGGGTGAATACAATGAGCAGTTCTTC.

This clone was seen a handful of times. The chain carries TRBV11-3 and TRBJ2-5, with TRBD1 identical over 8 bases. The germline V gene has CDR1 SGHNT and CDR2 YENEEA. The CDR3 sequence is 15 residues long. Trimming took 7 bases from V and 7 from J; bases not matched to a gene: 14. The CDR3 region is CASTLDRAGMGTQYF. The CDR3 DNA follows: TGTGCCAGCACCCTGGACAGGGCTGGAATGGGGACCCAGTACTTC.

The chain employs TRBV9 and TRBJ1-6; D gene unclear. This CDR3 comprises 14 residues. In germline, CDR1 is SGDLS, CDR2 YYNGEE. V was trimmed by 3 bases and J by 6 bases, leaving 10 bases between them. CDR3 in amino acids: CASSAIQSNSPLHF. In nucleotides, the CDR3 is TGTGCCAGCAGCGCTATACAGTCTAATTCACCCCTCCACTTT.

The J gene is TRBJ1-6, the V gene TRBV10-2, with D uncertain. V lost 3 bases, J lost 0 bases, and 3 bases lay in between. This CDR3 is built from 14 residues. CDR1 WSHSY and CDR2 SAAADI come from the germline V gene. The CDR3 DNA reads as TGCGCCAGCAGTGACAGCTCCTATAATTCACCCCTCCACTTT. Protein sequence: CASSDSSYNSPLHF.

The chain is built from TRBV2 and TRBJ1-3; D is perhaps TRBD1 (5 bases). CDR3 length: 16 residues. CDR1 is SNHLY, CDR2 FYNNEI, per germline. The germline V and J ends were trimmed by 0 bases and 3 bases, with 12 bases remaining between them. CDR3 residues: CASSEAPGHFGNTIYF. The CDR3 bases are TGTGCCAGCAGTGAAGCACCCGGACACTTTGGAAACACCATATATTTT.

The chain joins TRBV4-1 to TRBJ2-7; D gene ambiguous. Germline V gives CDR1 MGHRA, CDR2 YSYEKL. Trimming pared 0 bases from V and 2 bases from J, leaving 11 bases between. The CDR3 totals 15 residues. DNA of the CDR3: TGCGCCAGCAGCCAAGAGGTCGGCTTTCCCTACGAGCAGTACTTC. As protein: CASSQEVGFPYEQYF.

This clone was counted only a few times. The V and J genes are TRBV6-5 and TRBJ1-3; D is undetermined. V was pared by 4 bases and J by 6 bases, with 4 bases between. Germline lookup yields CDR1 MNHEY and CDR2 SVGAGI. This CDR3 comprises 11 residues. The CDR3 DNA follows: TGTGCCAGCAGTTGGGAAAACACCATATATTTT. It is translated as CASSWENTIYF.

The V gene is TRBV30, the J gene TRBJ2-3; perhaps TRBD2 as D (7 bases). Trimming took 0 bases from V and 2 from J, leaving 12 bases between them. The CDR3 has 15 residues. CDR1 GTSNPN and CDR2 SVGIG come from the germline V gene (reference sequence). CDR3 residues: CAWSVGGGVTDTQYF. Here the CDR3 DNA reads TGTGCCTGGAGTGTAGGAGGGGGGGTCACAGATACGCAGTATTTT.

This clone was observed a few times. The V and J genes are TRBV5-6 and TRBJ1-2, with 12 bases lining up with TRBD1. V lost 2 bases to trimming and J lost 7 bases; unmatched junction nucleotides: 6. Germline V lookup: CDR1 SGHDT, CDR2 YYEEEE. This CDR3 contains 15 residues. In DNA form, the CDR3 reads TGTGCCAGCAGCTTTTCGGGACAGGGGGCTGGTGGCTACACCTTC. It translates to CASSFSGQGAGGYTF.

The chain carries TRBV4-1 and TRBJ2-5; TRBD2 matches 13 bases. Germline V lookup: CDR1 MGHRA, CDR2 YSYEKL. With 4 bases clipped from V and 0 bases from J, the junction kept 8 bases outside the gene matches. The CDR3 totals 18 residues. CDR3 loop: CASSPERTSGGYQETQYF. The CDR3 coding sequence is TGCGCCAGCAGCCCGGAAAGGACTAGCGGGGGTTACCAAGAGACCCAGTACTTC.

The chain combines TRBV11-1 with TRBJ2-1; perhaps TRBD2 as D (5 bases). The V and J ends lost 2 bases and 8 bases respectively, with 22 bases between them. This CDR3 is built from 17 residues. CDR1 is SGHAT, CDR2 FQDESV, per germline (reference sequence). CDR3 sequence: CASSLTGSRYSRDEQFF. As DNA, the CDR3 is TGTGCCAGCAGCTTAACGGGGAGCCGGTACTCAAGGGATGAGCAGTTCTTC.

The J gene is TRBJ1-3, the V gene TRBV2; no firm D call. This CDR3 has 15 residues. V was trimmed by 1 base and J by 0 bases, leaving 7 bases between them. In germline, CDR1 is SNHLY, CDR2 FYNNEI. As DNA, the CDR3 is TGTGCCAGCAGTGAAGTGTCCTACTCTGGAAACACCATATATTTT. It translates to CASSEVSYSGNTIYF. The variable domain in full, with the rest retrieved from reference TRBV2 and TRBJ1-3, is EPEVTQTPSHQVTQMGQEVILRCVPISNHLYFYWYRQILGQKVEFLVSFYNNEISEKSEIFDDQFSVERPDGSNFTLKIRSTKLEDSAMYFCASSEVSYSGNTIYFGEGSWLTVV.

The V call is TRBV10-3, the J call TRBJ1-1; TRBD1 aligns across 8 bases. Germline-derived CDR1 and CDR2 are ENHRY and SYGVKD. The CDR3 contains 13 residues. Trimming cost V 10 bases and J 0 bases; bases outside gene matches: 4. DNA of the CDR3: TGTGCCACCCAGGGGGCCTTGAACACTGAAGCTTTCTTT. Amino acid sequence: CATQGALNTEAFF.

V is TRBV2 and J is TRBJ2-1, with TRBD1 as a possible D gene (5 bases). Germline V gene lookup returns CDR1 SNHLY and CDR2 FYNNEI. There are 15 residues in the CDR3. Trimming removed 3 bases from V and 7 bases from J, with 16 bases in between. CDR3 region: CASSDRARVGNEQFF. The CDR3 DNA reads as TGTGCCAGCAGTGACAGGGCTAGAGTTGGTAATGAGCAGTTCTTC. Drawing the rest from reference TRBV2 and TRBJ2-1, the complete variable domain is EPEVTQTPSHQVTQMGQEVILRCVPISNHLYFYWYRQILGQKVEFLVSFYNNEISEKSEIFDDQFSVERPDGSNFTLKIRSTKLEDSAMYFCASSDRARVGNEQFFGPGTRLTVL.

As DNA, the CDR3 is TGTGCCAGCAGCTTGGTGGGGAGTGGGGTGAGGAATGAGCAGTTCTTC. It translates to CASSLVGSGVRNEQFF. V is TRBV5-8 and J is TRBJ2-1; a possible D gene is TRBD2 (5 bases). Germline V gives CDR1 SGHTS, CDR2 YDEGEE. Trimming removed 0 bases from V and 7 bases from J, with 17 bases in between. The CDR3 extends over 16 amino acids.

This chain uses TRBV30 with TRBJ2-7; possibly TRBD2 for D (5 bases). Between the trimmed V and J ends, which lost 0 bases and 2 bases, there was a span of 11 bases. The germline V gene encodes CDR1 GTSNPN and CDR2 SVGIG (reference sequence). CDR3 length: 14 residues. DNA of the CDR3: TGTGCCTGGAGTGTTTTGGCCGGGACCTACGAGCAGTACTTC. Translating gives CAWSVLAGTYEQYF.

The chain employs TRBV13 and TRBJ1-1; D gene unclear. Germline V gives CDR1 PRHDT, CDR2 FYEKMQ (reference sequence). CDR3 length: 15 amino acids. Between the trimmed V and J ends, which lost 5 bases and 2 bases, there was a span of 15 bases. The CDR3 region is CASSAAGGRNTEAFF. The CDR3 nucleotides are TGTGCCAGCAGCGCCGCGGGCGGGAGAAACACTGAAGCTTTCTTT. The whole variable domain, filled in from reference TRBV13 and TRBJ1-1, reads AAGVIQSPRHLIKEKRETATLKCYPIPRHDTVYWYQQGPGQDPQFLISFYEKMQSDKGSIPDRFSAQQFSDYHSELNMSSLELGDSALYFCASSAAGGRNTEAFFGQGTRLTVV.

The chain has TRBV18 and TRBJ1-6; D not certain. CDR1 is KGHSH, CDR2 LQKENI, per germline. This CDR3 region has 13 residues. Trimming shortened V by 4 bases and J by 10 bases, and 11 bases separated the two germline ends. CDR3 DNA sequence: TGTGCCAGCTCACGGGAGGGCGCGTCACCCCTCCACTTT. It is translated as CASSREGASPLHF.